This T cell receptor beta chain was recorded in a study of a mutant IDH1 vaccine in newly diagnosed glioma. About the research overall: V12 corresponded to week 35 and V13 to week 47.

A word on this clone: Its antigen is currently unknown.

Trimming removed 3 bases at V and 0 bases at J, with 11 bases between. Germline lookup yields CDR1 MNHNS and CDR2 SASEGT. This CDR3 region has 15 residues. The protocol was immunoSEQ multiplex PCR, while the TCRdb copy is restricted to in-frame clones and leaves out a portion. The top ten clones hold roughly 5.5% of a sample with some 44,000 clones, roughly 80% of them seen once. Points from the study as a whole: Among top peripheral T cell clonotypes, changes seemed unrelated to pseudoprogression.

Time point defined: week 35, safety follow-up. Mutant IDH1 20-mer peptide, at 300 ug, made up each vaccine dose, with topical imiquimod. Patients had eight vaccinations, in weeks 1, 3, 5, 7, 11, 15, 19 and 23. The sequences come from PBMCs, collected from a glioma patient whose treatment included an IDH1 peptide vaccine. This chain uses TRBV6-1 with TRBJ1-1; D is undetermined. The receptor comes from a woman aged 50 to 60 with glioma. For the CDR3, the DNA is TGTGCCAGCAGTGAGTCGGCAGAGATGAACACTGAAGCTTTCTTT. Residues: CASSESAEMNTEAFF.